This is a list of T cell receptor beta chains from one sample in a study of T cell responses to AZD1222 COVID-19 vaccine. Assay: immunoSEQ multiplex PCR; the TCRdb copy retains only in-frame clones and omits some. The table records some 150,000 clones, around 91% of them present only once. This specimen was peripheral blood, taken on day 0 of AZD1222 vaccination. The receptors derive from an adult in good health. Each CDR3 is given without its conserved first and last residue.

15 TRBJ1-1 TRBV4-3 ASSQWDRSLMNTEAF
14 TRBJ2-3 TRBV7-2 ASSLHLAGGMDTQY
11 TRBJ1-1 TRBV7-9 ASSLRRDTEAF
11 TRBJ2-5 TRBV27 ASSPRGQETQY
19 TRBJ2-1 TRBV19 ASTLRPPTSGRALKSNEQF
12 TRBJ1-2 TRBV18 ASSPTGTGTGYT
12 TRBJ2-2 TRBV6-2/TRBV6-3 ASSYPWSTGELF
13 TRBJ1-2 TRBV6-5 ASTPGQAANYGYT
11 TRBJ1-5 TRBV19 ASSPQGRQPQH
11 TRBJ2-3 TRBV29-1 SVASGVADTQY
12 TRBJ2-3 TRBV3-1/TRBV3-2 ASSRGLSTDTQY
11 TRBJ1-2 TRBV10-3 AISGDRGYGYT
15 TRBJ2-7 TRBV7-9 ASSLDPREGPRVEQY
9 TRBJ1-2 TRBV6-5 ASSGNYGYT
13 TRBJ1-3 TRBV4-3 ASSQDWGTGNTIY
12 TRBJ1-4 TRBV18 ASSPRTGVEKLF